Listed here are 6 T cell receptor beta chains from one sample, sequenced in a study of somatic mutations in cytotoxic T cells in rheumatoid arthritis. Sequenced by immunoSEQ multiplex PCR; TCRdb stores in-frame clones only, minus some. This table holds 15,000 or so clones, approximately 75% found once. The sample was CD8+ T cells sorted from blood. Receptors originate from an adult with rheumatoid arthritis.

This clone showed up just once. The chain recombines TRBV9 with TRBJ1-3; D not resolved. V lost 3 bases, J lost 0 bases, and 10 bases lay in between. Germline lookup yields CDR1 SGDLS and CDR2 YYNGEE. The CDR3 has 15 residues. The CDR3 protein is CASSDKRSSGNTIYF. The CDR3 nucleotides read TGTGCCAGCAGCGACAAACGGAGCTCTGGAAACACCATATATTTT.

This clone was detected once. This chain connects TRBV6-1 to TRBJ2-2, with unresolved D. The CDR3 totals 15 residues. Trimming removed 5 bases from V and 1 base from J, with 11 bases in between. Germline V gene lookup returns CDR1 MNHNS and CDR2 SASEGT. The CDR3 DNA sequence: TGTGCCAGCAGTATAGAGAGATGGAACACCGGGGAGCTGTTTTTT. Translation: CASSIERWNTGELFF.

The J gene is TRBJ2-7, the V gene TRBV11-2, with a possible D match to TRBD1 (6 bases). V shed 3 bases and J shed 2 bases, with 11 bases lying between them. This CDR3 spans 14 amino acids. The germline V gene encodes CDR1 SGHAT and CDR2 FQNNGV. CDR3 sequence: CASSLGDITYEQYF. The CDR3 coding sequence is TGTGCCAGCAGCTTGGGGGACATCACCTACGAGCAGTACTTC.

V is TRBV7-9 and J is TRBJ1-1, with D possibly matching TRBD1 (6 bases). CDR1 is SEHNR, CDR2 FQNEAQ, per germline (reference sequence). Trimming pared 3 bases from V and 1 base from J, leaving 12 bases between. CDR3 length equals 15 residues. The CDR3 DNA sequence: TGTGCCAGCAGCTTTAGGGGGATGGGGAACACTGAAGCTTTCTTT. This gives the protein CASSFRGMGNTEAFF.

This CDR3 is CASSVAGTDSYEQYF. The CDR3 region has the DNA TGTGCCAGCAGCGTCGCCGGGACGGACTCCTACGAGCAGTACTTC. The chain couples TRBV9 to TRBJ2-7; D is perhaps TRBD1 or TRBD2 (5 bases each). Germline lookup yields CDR1 SGDLS and CDR2 YYNGEE. V lost 2 bases to trimming and J lost 0 bases, with 12 bases between them. The CDR3 runs to 15 residues.

Here the CDR3 reads CASNWVAGGPIGLFF. The CDR3 DNA follows: TGTGCCAGTAATTGGGTAGCGGGGGGCCCGATTGGGTTGTTCTTC. The gene calls are TRBV19 and TRBJ2-1; 10 bases align to TRBD2. The CDR3 sequence is 15 residues long. The V gene end was trimmed by 7 bases and the J gene end by 15 bases; junction bases not matched to a gene: 18. Germline V gene lookup returns CDR1 LNHDA and CDR2 SQIVND (reference sequence). Complete variable domain (other parts from reference TRBV19 and TRBJ2-1): DGGITQSPKYLFRKEGQNVTLSCEQNLNHDAMYWYRQDPGQGLRLIYYSQIVNDFQKGDIAEGYSVSREKKESFPLTVTSAQKNPTAFYLCASNWVAGGPIGLFFGPGTRLTVL.